These 22 T cell receptor beta chains originate from one sample sequenced in a study of PD-1 blockade in classical Hodgkin lymphoma. Every single patient, without exception, relapsed after autologous stem cell transplantation, and brentuximab vedotin exposure varied. Sequencing used immunoSEQ multiplex PCR; TCRdb keeps in-frame clones, though not all of them. The repertoire holds about 110,000 clones, with about 88% as singletons. The source material was peripheral blood mononuclear cells (PBMCs), sampled before the second cycle of nivolumab. Receptor source: a human donor with classical Hodgkin lymphoma.

The V call is TRBV6-5, the J call TRBJ2-7; tentatively, D is TRBD2 (5 bases). The CDR3 runs to 13 residues. V was pared by 4 bases and J by 6 bases, with 13 bases between. Germline V lookup: CDR1 MNHEY, CDR2 SVGAGI. The CDR3 spells CASSSGTLIEQYF. The CDR3 DNA is TGTGCCAGCAGTTCGGGAACTCTTATCGAGCAGTACTTC.

This rearrangement joins TRBV25-1 to TRBJ1-1; no clear D gene. This CDR3 comprises 13 residues. Trimming stripped 8 bases from V and 1 base from J, with 11 bases between. Germline V lookup: CDR1 MGHDK, CDR2 SYGVNS. CDR3 sequence: CASSGHANTEAFF. The DNA of the CDR3 is TGTGCCAGCTCTGGGCACGCGAACACTGAAGCTTTCTTT.

CDR3 in amino acids: CASTVSGTRVDTQYF. CDR3 DNA sequence: TGCGCCAGCACAGTAAGCGGAACTCGGGTAGATACGCAGTATTTT. The chain employs TRBV5-1 and TRBJ2-3, with a tentative D call TRBD2 (5 bases). Germline V gives CDR1 SGHRS, CDR2 YFSETQ. The CDR3 is made up of 15 amino acids. Trimming stripped 6 bases from V and 5 bases from J, with 19 bases between.

The count of this clone is one. The chain carries TRBV4-3 and TRBJ1-1, with D uncertain. V lost 1 base to trimming and J lost 1 base, with 7 bases between them. There are 14 residues in the CDR3. Germline CDR1 is LGHNA and CDR2 is YSLEER. The CDR3 region has the DNA TGCGCCAGCAGCCAAGGGAGTGGGAACACTGAAGCTTTCTTT. Its protein product is CASSQGSGNTEAFF.

J is TRBJ2-1 and V is TRBV4-1; TRBD2 agrees at 7 bases. Trimming took 0 bases from V and 7 from J; bases not matched to a gene: 9. CDR1 and CDR2 (germline): MGHRA, YSYEKL. The CDR3 extends over 16 amino acids. The CDR3: CASSQDVAGRQNEQFF. As DNA, the CDR3 is TGCGCCAGCAGCCAAGATGTAGCCGGGAGGCAAAATGAGCAGTTCTTC.

V is TRBV27 and J is TRBJ2-2; 10 bases align to TRBD1. The CDR3 has 15 amino acids. Germline values: CDR1 MNHEY, CDR2 SMNVEV (reference sequence). Trimming cost V 2 bases and J 8 bases; bases outside gene matches: 5. CDR3 nucleotide sequence: TGTGCCAGCAGTTTAGGGACAGGGGTTGGTGGGGAGCTGTTTTTT. Amino acid sequence: CASSLGTGVGGELFF.

The rearrangement uses TRBV18 and TRBJ2-5; 12 bases line up with TRBD2. Germline CDR1 KGHSH, CDR2 LQKENI. The CDR3 contains 16 residues. Trimming at V came to 2 bases and at J to 5 bases, leaving 6 bases not matched to a gene. CDR3 in DNA: TGTGCCAGCTCACCAGTGACTAGCGGGAGAGGGGAGACCCAGTACTTC. It translates to CASSPVTSGRGETQYF.

The genes are TRBV6-8 and TRBJ1-5; TRBD1 is a possible D gene (6 bases). The CDR3 spans 15 residues. The germline V and J ends were trimmed by 11 bases and 9 bases, with 26 bases remaining between them. Germline V gene data show CDR1 as MNHGY and CDR2 as SAAAGT. The CDR3: CAASPSGAPSGPQHF. The DNA of the CDR3 is TGTGCCGCGTCCCCCTCAGGGGCCCCGTCTGGGCCCCAGCATTTT.

The chain uses TRBV5-1 and TRBJ2-2; D might be TRBD1 (6 bases). With 5 bases removed from V and 4 bases from J, the gap between germline ends came to 15 bases. CDR1 and CDR2 (germline): SGHRS, YFSETQ. This CDR3 comprises 15 residues. The CDR3 DNA sequence: TGCGCCAGCAGATTGCCCTGGGACATCACCGGGGAGCTGTTTTTT. This encodes CASRLPWDITGELFF. The whole variable domain, filled in from reference TRBV5-1 and TRBJ2-2, reads KAGVTQTPRYLIKTRGQQVTLSCSPISGHRSVSWYQQTPGQGLQFLFEYFSETQRNKGNFPGRFSGRQFSNSRSEMNVSTLELGDSALYLCASRLPWDITGELFFGEGSRLTVL.

This CDR3 reads CASRPVGQAITEAFF. The DNA for the CDR3 is TGTGCCAGCAGGCCGGTCGGACAGGCAATCACTGAAGCTTTCTTT. J is TRBJ1-1 and V is TRBV7-2, with 7 bases aligning to TRBD1. The V segment lost 6 bases and the J segment 4 bases; nucleotides outside the gene matches: 11. This CDR3 is 15 amino acids long. The germline V gene encodes CDR1 SGHTA and CDR2 FQGNSA.

The genes are TRBV19 and TRBJ1-4; D is perhaps TRBD1 (6 bases). V was trimmed by 3 bases and J by 4 bases, leaving 12 bases between them. Germline V gene lookup returns CDR1 LNHDA and CDR2 SQIVND (reference sequence). CDR3 length equals 15 residues. CDR3 sequence: CASSIGGGLNEKLFF. The CDR3 coding sequence is TGTGCCAGTAGTATCGGCGGGGGGCTTAATGAAAAACTGTTTTTT.

This clone has just one count. The genes are TRBV10-3 and TRBJ1-5; D remains ambiguous. CDR3 length: 16 residues. Trimming shortened V by 10 bases and J by 3 bases, and 22 bases separated the two germline ends. The V gene's germline CDR1 is ENHRY and CDR2 SYGVKD. The CDR3 DNA follows: TGTGCCACCTCCGACACCTCACCACGGGTCAATCAGCCCCAGCATTTT. Translated: CATSDTSPRVNQPQHF.

V gene TRBV5-4 combines with J gene TRBJ1-2; D remains ambiguous. CDR3 length equals 15 residues. V was cut by 4 bases and J by 4 bases, with 17 bases left in between. The germline V gene encodes CDR1 SGHNT and CDR2 YYREEE (reference sequence). The CDR3 loop reads CASSHPGREVYGYTF. The CDR3 DNA follows: TGTGCCAGCAGCCATCCCGGGAGAGAGGTCTATGGCTACACCTTC. The whole variable domain, remainder taken from reference TRBV5-4 and TRBJ1-2, is ETGVTQSPTHLIKTRGQQVTLRCSSQSGHNTVSWYQQALGQGPQFIFQYYREEENGRGNFPPRFSGLQFPNYSSELNVNALELDDSALYLCASSHPGREVYGYTFGSGTRLTVV.

V and J are TRBV18 and TRBJ2-3; possibly TRBD1 for D (6 bases). The CDR3 spans 17 residues. CDR1 is KGHSH and CDR2 is LQKENI in the germline V gene. V shed 6 bases and J shed 3 bases, with 22 bases lying between them. The CDR3 reads CASSLFSGERGTDTQYF. The CDR3 region has the DNA TGTGCCAGCTCGCTCTTTTCAGGGGAGAGAGGGACAGATACGCAGTATTTT.

This chain joins TRBV11-1 and TRBJ2-1; D unclear. Deletions cut 1 base from V and 8 bases from J, with 15 bases between. The CDR3 loop spans 15 amino acids. Germline lookup yields CDR1 SGHAT and CDR2 FQDESV (reference sequence). DNA of the CDR3: TGTGCCAGCAGCTTAGGTGGCTTACGCCGGGATGAGCAGTTCTTC. Its translation: CASSLGGLRRDEQFF.

The gene calls are TRBV7-2 and TRBJ1-5; D gene uncertain. The germline gives CDR1 SGHTA, CDR2 FQGNSA. This CDR3 has 12 amino acids. V lost 2 bases to trimming and J lost 5 bases, with 4 bases between them. The CDR3 is CASSLYDQPQHF. In DNA, the CDR3 is TGTGCCAGCAGCTTATACGATCAGCCCCAGCATTTT. Full variable domain (missing parts from reference TRBV7-2 and TRBJ1-5): GAGVSQSPSNKVTEKGKDVELRCDPISGHTALYWYRQSLGQGLEFLIYFQGNSAPDKSGLPSDRFSAERTGGSVSTLTIQRTQQEDSAVYLCASSLYDQPQHFGDGTRLSIL.

The chain couples TRBV11-2 to TRBJ1-3, with 10 bases matching TRBD1. This CDR3 spans 16 amino acids. Germline V lookup: CDR1 SGHAT, CDR2 FQNNGV. Trimming cost V 5 bases and J 3 bases; bases outside gene matches: 7. The chain's CDR3 is CASSPRQGAGGNTIYF. Here the CDR3 DNA reads TGTGCCAGCAGCCCCCGACAGGGGGCGGGTGGAAACACCATATATTTT.

V is TRBV7-2 and J is TRBJ2-7; D perhaps matches TRBD1 (5 bases). Between the trimmed V and J ends, which lost 5 bases and 8 bases, there was a span of 16 bases. The V gene's germline CDR1 is SGHTA and CDR2 FQGNSA. CDR3 size: 13 residues. CDR3 residues: CASSPRPAGQQYF. As DNA, the CDR3 is TGTGCCAGCAGCCCTCGACCGGCAGGGCAGCAGTACTTC.

This clone was counted between two and nine times. The rearrangement uses TRBV7-6 and TRBJ2-7, with 7 bases that match TRBD2. Germline V CDR1 and CDR2: SGHVS, FNYEAQ. The CDR3 has 14 amino acids. With V trimmed by 1 base and J by 2 bases, 2 bases remained unmatched. CDR3 residues: CASSLGEGTYEQYF. The CDR3, as DNA: TGTGCCAGCAGCTTAGGGGAGGGAACCTACGAGCAGTACTTC. Supplemented by reference TRBV7-6 and TRBJ2-7, the full variable domain reads GAGVSQSPRYKVTKRGQDVALRCDPISGHVSLYWYRQALGQGPEFLTYFNYEAQQDKSGLPNDRFSAERPEGSISTLTIQRTEQRDSAMYRCASSLGEGTYEQYFGPGTRLTVT.

The genes are TRBV7-2 and TRBJ1-5; TRBD1 matches at 8 bases. The CDR3 is made up of 15 amino acids. Per germline, CDR1 SGHTA and CDR2 FQGNSA. Trimming removed 3 bases from V and 5 bases from J; junction bases left unmatched: 6. The CDR3 spells CASSFQTGVDQPQHF. Here the CDR3 DNA reads TGTGCCAGCAGCTTTCAGACAGGGGTTGATCAGCCCCAGCATTTT.

The J gene is TRBJ1-2, the V gene TRBV2; D is ambiguous. V lost 5 bases, J lost 3 bases, and 13 bases lay in between. CDR3 length equals 14 residues. Germline loops: CDR1 SNHLY, CDR2 FYNNEI. The CDR3 region is CASSLRDTYYGYTF. CDR3 DNA: TGTGCCAGCAGTCTTAGAGACACCTACTATGGCTACACCTTC.

This clone occurred many times. The chain joins TRBV14 to TRBJ2-2, with 8 bases that match TRBD1. The J segment lost 3 bases and the V segment lost 0 bases, leaving 18 bases of the junction unmatched. The CDR3 totals 21 residues. Germline V lookup: CDR1 SGHDN, CDR2 FVKESK. The CDR3 sequence: CASSQDQDRVVVSADTGELFF. CDR3 sequence (DNA): TGTGCCAGCAGCCAAGATCAGGACAGGGTGGTCGTCTCCGCTGACACCGGGGAGCTGTTTTTT.